Below are 10 T cell receptor beta chains sequenced from a single sample in a study of CD8 T cells in Susac syndrome. The RNA, roughly 0.45 to 1 ug, was put through reverse transcription using random hexamers. TCRdb reprocessed the immunoSEQ multiplex PCR reads with MiXCR, giving one entry per CDR3 protein. The table has 110,000 or so distinct CDR3 sequences, 94% seen once. Sequenced sample: CD4+ T cells from PBMCs. The origin of the receptors is a human donor in good health.

This rearrangement joins TRBV7-8 to TRBJ2-1, with TRBD1 matching 7 bases. The CDR3 is 14 residues long. V gave up 5 bases and J gave up 9 bases; unmatched junction bases: 10. CDR1 SGHVS and CDR2 FQNEAQ come from the germline V gene. Here the CDR3 DNA reads TGTGCCAGCAGCCCAACCGGGACAGCGGTTGAGCAGTTCTTC. Its translation: CASSPTGTAVEQFF.

The V and J genes are TRBV18 and TRBJ1-1; D unclear. V was trimmed by 0 bases and J by 1 base, leaving 3 bases between them. The CDR3 runs 13 residues. Germline assignment: CDR1 KGHSH and CDR2 LQKENI. For the CDR3, the DNA is TGTGCCAGCTCACCACCGGAGAACACTGAAGCTTTCTTT. As protein: CASSPPENTEAFF.

V usage is TRBV13 and J usage is TRBJ2-1; no firm D call. The CDR3 contains 13 residues. V was cut by 7 bases and J by 8 bases, with 15 bases left in between. The germline V gene encodes CDR1 PRHDT and CDR2 FYEKMQ (reference sequence). In nucleotides, the CDR3 is TGTGCCAGCACCTCCAGCTGGATCGATGAGCAGTTCTTC. It specifies CASTSSWIDEQFF.

J is TRBJ2-3 and V is TRBV12-3 or TRBV12-4; TRBD2 matches at 7 bases. CDR3 length: 17 amino acids. V trimming: 5 bases; J trimming: 0 bases; junction bases outside the gene matches: 11. The CDR3 DNA reads TGTGCCAGCAGTCCAAACGGTCTAGCGGTTAGCACAGATACGCAGTATTTT. This encodes CASSPNGLAVSTDTQYF.

A single count supports this clonotype. The chain recombines TRBV24-1 with TRBJ2-7; 12 nucleotides line up with TRBD1. V lost 9 bases, J lost 4 bases, and 6 bases stayed unmatched. This CDR3 is 14 amino acids long. Per the germline V gene, CDR1 is KGHDR and CDR2 is SFDVKD. The CDR3 DNA follows: TGTGCCACCTCTCCGGGACAGGGGGCTTACGAGCAGTACTTC. Translating gives CATSPGQGAYEQYF.

This clonotype was picked up a small number of times. The genes are TRBV5-1 and TRBJ1-1, with unresolved D. Germline V CDR1 and CDR2: SGHRS, YFSETQ. This CDR3 has 12 amino acids. Trimming took 4 bases from V and 13 from J, leaving 17 bases between them. CDR3 nucleotide sequence: TGCGCCAGCAGCACCCCCCTGGGAAACGGTTTCTTT. Its translation is CASSTPLGNGFF.

This chain uses TRBV5-1 with TRBJ2-1; the D gene could be TRBD1 or TRBD2 (6 bases each). From germline, CDR1 is SGHRS and CDR2 YFSETQ. V lost 4 bases and J lost 7, with 12 bases in between. This CDR3 is built from 13 residues. CDR3 region: CASSPGEANEQFF. CDR3 sequence (DNA): TGCGCCAGCAGCCCAGGGGAGGCTAATGAGCAGTTCTTC.

This rearrangement joins TRBV5-1 to TRBJ2-1; TRBD2 matches at 7 bases. The CDR3 loop spans 14 amino acids. J was trimmed by 9 bases and V by 4 bases; bases with no gene match: 10. Per the germline V gene, CDR1 is SGHRS and CDR2 is YFSETQ. The CDR3 is CASSGGGSNGEQFF. In DNA, the CDR3 is TGCGCCAGCAGCGGCGGGGGTAGCAACGGTGAGCAGTTCTTC.

The chain carries TRBV12-3 or TRBV12-4 and TRBJ1-1, with 7 bases identical to TRBD1. V lost 5 bases and J lost 0; bases outside the gene matches: 3. The CDR3 contains 14 residues. The CDR3 reads CASSHRGMNTEAFF. The CDR3 coding sequence is TGTGCCAGCAGTCACAGGGGCATGAACACTGAAGCTTTCTTT.

The CDR3: CSCHSTSGTTDTQYF. CDR3 in DNA: TGCAGTTGCCATTCTACTAGCGGTACCACAGATACGCAGTATTTT. The rearrangement links TRBV20-1 to TRBJ2-3; 8 nucleotides align to TRBD2. The CDR3 length is 15 residues. CDR1 and CDR2 (germline): DFQATT, SNEGSKA (reference sequence). V was clipped by 8 bases and J by 2 bases; unmatched bases: 12.